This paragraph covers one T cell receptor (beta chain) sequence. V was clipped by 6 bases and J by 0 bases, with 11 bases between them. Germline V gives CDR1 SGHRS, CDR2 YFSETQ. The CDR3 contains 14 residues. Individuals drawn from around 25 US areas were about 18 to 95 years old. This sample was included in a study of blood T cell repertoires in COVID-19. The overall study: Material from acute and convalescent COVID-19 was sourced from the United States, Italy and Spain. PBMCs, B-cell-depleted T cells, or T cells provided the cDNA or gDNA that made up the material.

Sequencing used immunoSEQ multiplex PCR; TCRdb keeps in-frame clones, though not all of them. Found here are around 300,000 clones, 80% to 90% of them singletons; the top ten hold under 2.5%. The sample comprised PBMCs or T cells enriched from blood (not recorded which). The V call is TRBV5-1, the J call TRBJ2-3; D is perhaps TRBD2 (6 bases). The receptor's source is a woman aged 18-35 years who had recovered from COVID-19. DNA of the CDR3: TGCGCCAGCATGGGGGGACCGAGCACAGATACGCAGTATTTT. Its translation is CASMGGPSTDTQYF.